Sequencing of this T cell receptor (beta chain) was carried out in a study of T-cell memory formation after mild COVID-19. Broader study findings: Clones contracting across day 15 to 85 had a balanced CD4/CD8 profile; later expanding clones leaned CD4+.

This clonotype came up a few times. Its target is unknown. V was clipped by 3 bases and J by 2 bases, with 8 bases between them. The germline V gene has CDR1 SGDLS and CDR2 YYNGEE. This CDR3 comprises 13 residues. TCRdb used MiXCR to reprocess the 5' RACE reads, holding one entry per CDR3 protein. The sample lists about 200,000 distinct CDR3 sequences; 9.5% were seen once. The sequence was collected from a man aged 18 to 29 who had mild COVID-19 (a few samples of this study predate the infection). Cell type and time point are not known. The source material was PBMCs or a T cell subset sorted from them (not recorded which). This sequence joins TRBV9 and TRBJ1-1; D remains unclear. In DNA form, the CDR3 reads TGTGCCAGCAGCGAAGGGCCCAACACTGAAGCTTTCTTT. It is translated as CASSEGPNTEAFF.